Detailed here is one T cell receptor (beta chain). The data belong to a study of cytomegalovirus exposure and HLA in healthy donors. The CDR3 contains 16 residues. V was clipped by 5 bases and J by 7 bases; unmatched bases: 16. In germline, CDR1 is SEHNR, CDR2 FQNEAQ (reference sequence). The PCR ran on 60 Vbeta and 13 Jbeta primers. Clones were sequenced by immunoSEQ multiplex PCR, and TCRdb holds only the in-frame ones, with some missing. The sample yields 100,000 to 150,000 clones, over 9.5% seen once. The genes are TRBV7-9 and TRBJ2-5, with TRBD1 matching 7 bases. The TCR comes from a woman aged 18-29 years in good health and CMV-seropositive. Material: PBMCs. CDR3 in amino acids: CASSPPQGVRSGTQYF. In DNA, the CDR3 is TGTGCCAGCAGCCCACCTCAGGGGGTACGTTCGGGGACCCAGTACTTC.